The 20 T cell receptor beta chains given below trace back to one sample, sequenced in a study of control samples from healthy donors and cancer patients (dated by TCRdb to the early 2020s). Libraries came from the immunoSEQ multiplex PCR assay. TCRdb re-hosts the immuneACCESS table, in-frame sequences only. Its copies lack some clones; in the studies checked, an unresolved V gene accounts for under half of them, and the cause for the rest is not known. Here the sample has 190,000 or so clones; about 93% occur a single time. The ten top clones hold more than 1.1% of the sample. The sequenced sample consisted of blood. The source of these receptors is a man younger than 30 in good health.

This chain joins TRBV3-1 (or the pseudogene TRBV3-2) and TRBJ2-7; D is unclear. This CDR3 is 12 amino acids long. Germline V gives CDR1 LGHDT, CDR2 YNNKEL (reference sequence). The V gene lost 1 base and the J gene lost 4 bases, with 5 bases spanning the gap. The CDR3: CASSQAGYEQYF. CDR3 sequence (DNA): TGTGCCAGCAGCCAAGCTGGTTACGAGCAGTACTTC.

The chain uses TRBV18 and TRBJ2-2, with D possibly TRBD1 on 5 matching bases. Germline V gene sequence: CDR1 KGHSH, CDR2 LQKENI. The CDR3 has 17 amino acids. Trimming removed 0 bases from V and 3 bases from J, with 14 bases in between. CDR3 bases: TGTGCCAGCTCACCACCTTTTGGGGCGTTGGACACCGGGGAGCTGTTTTTT. Translating it yields CASSPPFGALDTGELFF.

The V call is TRBV6-5, the J call TRBJ2-7; 7 nucleotides align to TRBD2. This CDR3 is 16 amino acids long. V lost 3 bases, J lost 3 bases, and 11 bases stayed unmatched. CDR1 is MNHEY and CDR2 is SVGAGI in the germline V gene. Here the CDR3 DNA reads TGTGCCAGCAGTTATCAAGCTCTGGGGGGGGACTACGAGCAGTACTTC. Translation gives CASSYQALGGDYEQYF.

J is TRBJ2-1 and V is TRBV24-1; a possible D gene is TRBD2 (7 bases). The CDR3 consists of 15 residues. V was pared by 6 bases and J by 7 bases, with 18 bases between. Looked up from germline, CDR1 is KGHDR and CDR2 is SFDVKD. The CDR3 DNA is TGTGCCACCAGTAACGGGGGGCAGCCTAGGAATGAGCAGTTCTTC. As protein: CATSNGGQPRNEQFF.

The V and J genes are TRBV18 and TRBJ2-7, with D maybe TRBD1 (5 bases). CDR1 and CDR2 from the germline V gene are KGHSH and LQKENI. The CDR3 is 13 amino acids. Trimming removed 0 bases at V and 4 bases at J, with 7 bases between. This chain's CDR3 is CASSPPDIYEQYF. For the CDR3, the DNA is TGTGCCAGCTCACCACCGGACATATACGAGCAGTACTTC.

The chain joins TRBV10-3 to TRBJ2-5; D is undetermined. CDR3 length: 13 residues. Germline CDR1 and CDR2: ENHRY and SYGVKD. V lost 7 bases and J lost 5, with 14 bases in between. CDR3 in amino acids: CAITRALGETQYF. The CDR3 bases are TGTGCCATCACAAGGGCCTTGGGGGAGACCCAGTACTTC.

The V and J genes are TRBV9 and TRBJ1-1; 10 bases are a match to TRBD1. Germline V gene data show CDR1 as SGDLS and CDR2 as YYNGEE. The trim removed 2 bases at V and 5 bases at J, leaving 6 bases unmatched. This CDR3 comprises 15 residues. The CDR3 DNA is TGTGCCAGCAGCGTCAAAGGACAGGGGGTGACTGAAGCTTTCTTT. Translating gives CASSVKGQGVTEAFF.

This clone was observed a single time. This sequence joins TRBV4-1 and TRBJ2-3; 8 positions agree with TRBD2. Germline CDR1 is MGHRA and CDR2 is YSYEKL. The ends lost 4 bases at V and 2 bases at J; junction bases unmatched: 8. This CDR3 region has 16 residues. The CDR3, as DNA: TGCGCCAGCAGCCGTGTCTTCGGGGGGGCCACAGATACGCAGTATTTT. Its protein product is CASSRVFGGATDTQYF.

V gene TRBV5-1 combines with J gene TRBJ1-5; 7 positions agree with TRBD1. CDR1 SGHRS and CDR2 YFSETQ come from the germline V gene. V trimming: 4 bases; J trimming: 2 bases; junction bases outside the gene matches: 6. The CDR3 length is 15 residues. The DNA of the CDR3 is TGCGCCAGCAGCCTCACAGGGGATGGCAATCAGCCCCAGCATTTT. Translation: CASSLTGDGNQPQHF. Supplemented by reference TRBV5-1 and TRBJ1-5, the full variable domain reads KAGVTQTPRYLIKTRGQQVTLSCSPISGHRSVSWYQQTPGQGLQFLFEYFSETQRNKGNFPGRFSGRQFSNSRSEMNVSTLELGDSALYLCASSLTGDGNQPQHFGDGTRLSIL.

This clone was counted between two and nine times. V and J are TRBV5-6 and TRBJ1-6; D not certain. Germline V lookup: CDR1 SGHDT, CDR2 YYEEEE. The CDR3 length is 15 residues. Trimming cost V 3 bases and J 0 bases, with 7 bases left between them. CDR3 protein: CASSSLSSYNSPLHF. The DNA of the CDR3 is TGTGCCAGCAGCTCTCTAAGCTCCTATAATTCACCCCTCCACTTT. Combining the CDR3 with reference TRBV5-6 and TRBJ1-6 gives the whole variable domain DAGVTQSPTHLIKTRGQQVTLRCSPKSGHDTVSWYQQALGQGPQFIFQYYEEEERQRGNFPDRFSGHQFPNYSSELNVNALLLGDSALYLCASSSLSSYNSPLHFGNGTRLTVT.

This clone was picked up one time. The rearrangement joins TRBV9 to TRBJ1-3; no reliable D call. Trimming cost V 0 bases and J 0 bases, with 7 bases left between them. Germline V gene sequence: CDR1 SGDLS, CDR2 YYNGEE. This CDR3 region has 15 residues. As DNA, the CDR3 is TGTGCCAGCAGCGTAGATGGGGACTCTGGAAACACCATATATTTT. Translation gives CASSVDGDSGNTIYF.

The chain is built from TRBV28 and TRBJ1-3; no clear D gene. Germline lookup yields CDR1 MDHEN and CDR2 SYDVKM. Trimming shortened V by 6 bases and J by 0 bases, and 21 bases separated the two germline ends. The CDR3 has 18 amino acids. As DNA, the CDR3 is TGTGCCAGCAGGACACCCGAGGGTTCCCGGTACTCTGGAAACACCATATATTTT. The encoded protein is CASRTPEGSRYSGNTIYF.

This rearrangement joins TRBV9 to TRBJ2-7; D remains ambiguous. Trimming removed 0 bases from V and 9 bases from J, with 25 bases in between. The CDR3 runs to 17 residues. CDR1 is SGDLS and CDR2 is YYNGEE in the germline V gene. This chain's CDR3 is CASSVARRAEPPCGQYF. The CDR3 nucleotides read TGTGCCAGCAGCGTAGCGAGACGGGCAGAACCCCCGTGTGGGCAGTACTTC.

The genes are TRBV2 and TRBJ1-3, with D hard to call. V was pared by 8 bases and J by 4 bases, with 15 bases between. Germline V CDR1 and CDR2: SNHLY, FYNNEI. The CDR3 loop spans 14 amino acids. The CDR3 DNA reads as TGTGCCAGCCGTCCCGAGAGCGCGGGAAACACCATATATTTT. Its protein product is CASRPESAGNTIYF.

This clone was observed once. V gene TRBV19 combines with J gene TRBJ2-5; TRBD1 matches 8 bases. The CDR3 has 14 residues. Trimming cost V 5 bases and J 5 bases; bases outside gene matches: 7. Germline V CDR1 and CDR2: LNHDA, SQIVND (reference sequence). The DNA of the CDR3 is TGTGCCAGTAGTGTCAGGGGGCAATGGGAGACCCAGTACTTC. Amino acid sequence: CASSVRGQWETQYF.

The rearrangement links TRBV5-5 to TRBJ1-5; D might be TRBD1 (6 bases). The V gene's germline CDR1 is SGHKS and CDR2 YYEKEE (reference sequence). Trimming cost V 2 bases and J 7 bases, with 13 bases left between them. The CDR3 spans 14 residues. CDR3 nucleotide sequence: TGTGCCAGCAGCTTAGGGGACATTAGGCAGCCCCAGCATTTT. It codes for CASSLGDIRQPQHF.

The V call is TRBV7-8, the J call TRBJ2-7; 8 bases agree with TRBD1. The CDR3 sequence is 12 residues long. J lost 10 bases, V lost 2 bases, and 4 bases had no gene match. The germline V gene encodes CDR1 SGHVS and CDR2 FQNEAQ. The CDR3 region is CASSLTQGVQYF. As DNA, the CDR3 is TGTGCCAGCAGCTTAACACAGGGGGTCCAGTACTTC.

The V call is TRBV6-5, the J call TRBJ2-1; no definite D call. The CDR3 runs to 15 residues. Trimming left V 7 bases short and J 0 bases short, with 13 bases between. Germline loops: CDR1 MNHEY, CDR2 SVGAGI. As DNA, the CDR3 is TGTGCCAGCACCTCGACGTTTAGCTCCTACAATGAGCAGTTCTTC. It specifies CASTSTFSSYNEQFF.

The CDR3 spells CATSIDLVESSSGANVLTF. The CDR3 DNA reads TGTGCCACCAGCATTGATCTGGTGGAATCCAGCTCTGGGGCCAACGTCCTGACTTTC. The J gene is TRBJ2-6, the V gene TRBV15; D not resolved. V lost 4 bases to trimming and J lost 0 bases, with 19 bases between them. The CDR3 totals 19 residues. The germline CDR1 and CDR2 sequences are LNHNV and YYDKDF (reference sequence).

The chain has TRBV6-1 and TRBJ2-3, with D unresolved. CDR3 length: 11 amino acids. CDR1 is MNHNS, CDR2 SASEGT, per germline. The ends were cut back, 2 bases at V and 6 bases at J, with 3 bases in the middle. The DNA of the CDR3 is TGTGCCAGCAGTGAACTTGATACGCAGTATTTT. It specifies CASSELDTQYF.